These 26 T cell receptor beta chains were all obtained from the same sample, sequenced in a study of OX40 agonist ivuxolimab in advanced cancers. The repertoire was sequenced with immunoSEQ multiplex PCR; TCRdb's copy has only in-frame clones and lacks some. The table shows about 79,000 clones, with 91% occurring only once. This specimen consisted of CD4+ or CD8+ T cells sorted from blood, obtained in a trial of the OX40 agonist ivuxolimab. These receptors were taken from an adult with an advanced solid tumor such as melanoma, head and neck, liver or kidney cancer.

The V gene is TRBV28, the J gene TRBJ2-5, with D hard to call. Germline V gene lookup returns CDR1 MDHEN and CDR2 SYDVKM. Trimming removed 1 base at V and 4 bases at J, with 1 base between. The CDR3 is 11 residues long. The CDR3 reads CASSLLETQYF. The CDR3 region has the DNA TGTGCCAGCAGTTTATTAGAGACCCAGTACTTC.

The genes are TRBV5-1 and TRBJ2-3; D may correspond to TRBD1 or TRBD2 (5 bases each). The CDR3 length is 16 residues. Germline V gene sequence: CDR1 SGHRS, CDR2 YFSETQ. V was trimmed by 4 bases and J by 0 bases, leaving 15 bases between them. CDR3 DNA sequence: TGCGCCAGCAGCACAGCCGGGGCCTCTAGCACAGATACGCAGTATTTT. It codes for CASSTAGASSTDTQYF.

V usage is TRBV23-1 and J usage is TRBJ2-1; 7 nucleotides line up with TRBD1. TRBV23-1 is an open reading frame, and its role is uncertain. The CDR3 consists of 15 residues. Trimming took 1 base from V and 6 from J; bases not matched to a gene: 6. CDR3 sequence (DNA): TGCGCCAGCAGTCAATTGGAAGGGGGCCGCAATGAGCAGTTCTTC. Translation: CASSQLEGGRNEQFF.

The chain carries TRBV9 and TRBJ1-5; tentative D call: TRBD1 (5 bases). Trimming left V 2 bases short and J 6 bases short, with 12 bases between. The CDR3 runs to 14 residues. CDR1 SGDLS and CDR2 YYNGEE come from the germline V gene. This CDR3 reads CASSVQGEGQPQHF. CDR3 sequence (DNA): TGTGCCAGCAGCGTTCAGGGAGAGGGTCAGCCCCAGCATTTT.

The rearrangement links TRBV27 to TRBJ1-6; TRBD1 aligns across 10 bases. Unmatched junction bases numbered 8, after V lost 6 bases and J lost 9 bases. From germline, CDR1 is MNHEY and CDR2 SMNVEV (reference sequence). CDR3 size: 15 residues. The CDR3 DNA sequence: TGTGCCAGCAGGGGCCGACAGGGGGCAGCTTCACCCCTCCACTTT. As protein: CASRGRQGAASPLHF.

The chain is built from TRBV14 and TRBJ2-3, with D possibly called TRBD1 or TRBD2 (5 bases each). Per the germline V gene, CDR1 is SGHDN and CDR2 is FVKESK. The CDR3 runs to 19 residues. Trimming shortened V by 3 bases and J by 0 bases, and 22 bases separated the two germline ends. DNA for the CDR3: TGTGCCAGCAGCCACGGTACCCCGGGGACGGGCCTTAGCACAGATACGCAGTATTTT. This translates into CASSHGTPGTGLSTDTQYF.

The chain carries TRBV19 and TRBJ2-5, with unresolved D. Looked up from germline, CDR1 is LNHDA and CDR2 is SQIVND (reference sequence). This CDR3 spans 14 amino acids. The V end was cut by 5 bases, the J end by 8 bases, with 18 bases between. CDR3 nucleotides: TGTGCCAGTAGTCTCACCGGGCCCCACGTAACCCAGTACTTC. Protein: CASSLTGPHVTQYF.

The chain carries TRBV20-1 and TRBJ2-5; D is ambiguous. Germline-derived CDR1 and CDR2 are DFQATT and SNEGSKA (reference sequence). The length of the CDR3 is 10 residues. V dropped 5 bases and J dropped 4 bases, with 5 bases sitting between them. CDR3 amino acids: CSAARETQYF. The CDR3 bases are TGCAGTGCTGCGCGAGAGACCCAGTACTTC.

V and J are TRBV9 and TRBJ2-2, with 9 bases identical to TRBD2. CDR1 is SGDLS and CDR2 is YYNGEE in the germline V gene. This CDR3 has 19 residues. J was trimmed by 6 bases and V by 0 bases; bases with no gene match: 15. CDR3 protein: CASSVGTSVPRRGPGELFF. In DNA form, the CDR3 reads TGTGCCAGCAGCGTAGGGACTAGCGTTCCGAGAAGGGGTCCCGGGGAGCTGTTTTTT.

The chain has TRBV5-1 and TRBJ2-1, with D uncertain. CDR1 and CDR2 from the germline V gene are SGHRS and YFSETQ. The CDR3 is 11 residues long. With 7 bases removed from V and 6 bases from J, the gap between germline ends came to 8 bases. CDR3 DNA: TGCGCCAGCTCCGGCCCCAATGAGCAGTTCTTC. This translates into CASSGPNEQFF.

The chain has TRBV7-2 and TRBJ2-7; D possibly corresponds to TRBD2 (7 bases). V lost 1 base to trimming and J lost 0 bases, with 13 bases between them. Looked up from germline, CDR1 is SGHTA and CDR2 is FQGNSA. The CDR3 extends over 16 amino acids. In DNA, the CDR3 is TGTGCCAGCAGCTTAGGAGGGGGGGCGTCCTCCTACGAGCAGTACTTC. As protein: CASSLGGGASSYEQYF.

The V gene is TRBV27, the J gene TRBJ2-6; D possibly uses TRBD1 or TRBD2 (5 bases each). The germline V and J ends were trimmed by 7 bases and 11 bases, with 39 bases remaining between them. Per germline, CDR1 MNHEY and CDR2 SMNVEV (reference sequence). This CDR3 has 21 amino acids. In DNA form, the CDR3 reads TGTGCCAGCACCCGCTGGTGGGGTTGGGACGCTCGTCTTTTCTGGGGCGACGTCCTGACTTTC. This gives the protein CASTRWWGWDARLFWGDVLTF.

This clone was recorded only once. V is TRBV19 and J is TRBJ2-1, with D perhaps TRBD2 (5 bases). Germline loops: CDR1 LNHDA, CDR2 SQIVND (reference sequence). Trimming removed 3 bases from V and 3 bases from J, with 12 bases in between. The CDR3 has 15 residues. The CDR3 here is CASSMRGIDYNEQFF. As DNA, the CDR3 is TGTGCCAGTAGTATGCGAGGGATTGACTACAATGAGCAGTTCTTC.

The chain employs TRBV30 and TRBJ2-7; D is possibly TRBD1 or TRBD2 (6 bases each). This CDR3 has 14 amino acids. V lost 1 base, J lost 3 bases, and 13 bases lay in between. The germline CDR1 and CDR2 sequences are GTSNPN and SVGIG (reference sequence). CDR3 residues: CAWSEGGSRYEQYF. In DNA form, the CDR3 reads TGTGCCTGGAGTGAGGGGGGATCCCGCTACGAGCAGTACTTC.

The CDR3 bases are TGTGCCAGCAGCTTAGCGACCTTTCACACAGATACGCAGTATTTT. Its translation: CASSLATFHTDTQYF. The V gene is TRBV7-9, the J gene TRBJ2-3, with unresolved D. With 0 bases removed from V and 2 bases from J, the gap between germline ends came to 9 bases. Germline CDR1 SEHNR, CDR2 FQNEAQ (reference sequence). CDR3 length equals 15 residues.

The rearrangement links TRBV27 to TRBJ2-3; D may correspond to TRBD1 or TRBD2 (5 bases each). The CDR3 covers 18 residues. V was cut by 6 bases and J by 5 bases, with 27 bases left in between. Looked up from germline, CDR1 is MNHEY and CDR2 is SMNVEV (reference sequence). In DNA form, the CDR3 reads TGTGCCAGCAGCCCCTTAGCGCTTAGAGACAGCGTATTAGATACGCAGTATTTT. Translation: CASSPLALRDSVLDTQYF.

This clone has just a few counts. The CDR3 sequence: CASSIDYGYTF. CDR3 DNA: TGTGCCAGTTCAATTGACTATGGCTACACCTTC. The chain couples TRBV2 to TRBJ1-2; D gene unclear. The CDR3 runs to 11 residues. Trimming cost V 9 bases and J 3 bases, with 8 bases left between them. From germline, CDR1 is SNHLY and CDR2 FYNNEI.

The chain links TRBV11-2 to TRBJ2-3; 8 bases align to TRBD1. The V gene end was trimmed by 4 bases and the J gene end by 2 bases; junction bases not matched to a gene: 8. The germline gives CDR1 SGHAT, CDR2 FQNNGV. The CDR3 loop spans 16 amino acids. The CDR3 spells CASSSQWTGSTDTQYF. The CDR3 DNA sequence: TGTGCCAGCAGCTCACAGTGGACAGGGTCCACAGATACGCAGTATTTT.

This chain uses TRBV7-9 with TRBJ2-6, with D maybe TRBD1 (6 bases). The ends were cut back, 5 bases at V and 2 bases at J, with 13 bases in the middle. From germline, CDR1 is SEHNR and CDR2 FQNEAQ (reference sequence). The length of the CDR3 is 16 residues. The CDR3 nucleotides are TGTGCCAGCAGCGCACAGGGTAAAGCTGGGGCCAACGTCCTGACTTTC. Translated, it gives CASSAQGKAGANVLTF.

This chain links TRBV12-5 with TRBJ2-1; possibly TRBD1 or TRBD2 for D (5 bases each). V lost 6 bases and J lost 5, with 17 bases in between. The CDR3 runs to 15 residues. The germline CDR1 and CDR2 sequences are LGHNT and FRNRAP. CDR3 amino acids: CASGSSRATDNEQFF. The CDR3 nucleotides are TGTGCTAGTGGATCTAGCCGGGCGACAGACAATGAGCAGTTCTTC.

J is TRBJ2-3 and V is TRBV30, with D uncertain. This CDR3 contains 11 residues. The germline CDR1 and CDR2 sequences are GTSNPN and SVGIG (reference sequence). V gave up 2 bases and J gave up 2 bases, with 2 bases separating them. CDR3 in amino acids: CAWSHTDTQYF. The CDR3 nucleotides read TGTGCCTGGAGTCACACAGATACGCAGTATTTT.

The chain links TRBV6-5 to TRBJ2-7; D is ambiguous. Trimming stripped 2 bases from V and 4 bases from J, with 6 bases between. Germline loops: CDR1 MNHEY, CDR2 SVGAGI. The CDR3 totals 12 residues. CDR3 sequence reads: CASSYPQYEQYF. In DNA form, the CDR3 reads TGTGCCAGCAGTTACCCACAGTACGAGCAGTACTTC.

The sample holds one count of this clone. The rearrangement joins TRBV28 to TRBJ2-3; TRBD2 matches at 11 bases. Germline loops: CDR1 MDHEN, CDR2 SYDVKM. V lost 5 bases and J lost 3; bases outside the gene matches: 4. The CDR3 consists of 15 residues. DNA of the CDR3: TGTGCCAGCAGTGTTACTAGCGGGAGAACAGATACGCAGTATTTT. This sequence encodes CASSVTSGRTDTQYF.

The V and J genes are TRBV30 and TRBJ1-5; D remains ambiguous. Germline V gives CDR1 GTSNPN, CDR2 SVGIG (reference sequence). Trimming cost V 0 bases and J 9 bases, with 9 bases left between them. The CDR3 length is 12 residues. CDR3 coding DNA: TGTGCCTGGAGTGTAGGTGGAGGGCCCCAGCATTTT. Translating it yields CAWSVGGGPQHF.

The CDR3 region has the DNA TGTGCCAGCAGTTCGAGATTCATGGGATCTGGAAACACCATATATTTT. It is translated as CASSSRFMGSGNTIYF. This chain connects TRBV28 to TRBJ1-3; no firm D call. The CDR3 has 16 residues. V shed 4 bases and J shed 1 base, with 14 bases lying between them. From germline, CDR1 is MDHEN and CDR2 SYDVKM. Using reference TRBV28 and TRBJ1-3 for the parts outside the CDR3, the full variable domain is DVKVTQSSRYLVKRTGEKVFLECVQDMDHENMFWYRQDPGLGLRLIYFSYDVKMKEKGDIPEGYSVSREKKERFSLILESASTNQTSMYLCASSSRFMGSGNTIYFGEGSWLTVV.

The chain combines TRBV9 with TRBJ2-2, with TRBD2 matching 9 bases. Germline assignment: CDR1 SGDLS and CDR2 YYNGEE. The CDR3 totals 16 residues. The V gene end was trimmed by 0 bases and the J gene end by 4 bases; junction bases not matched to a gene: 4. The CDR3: CASSVGAGGPTGELFF. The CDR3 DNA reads TGTGCCAGCAGCGTAGGAGCGGGGGGTCCCACCGGGGAGCTGTTTTTT.